Listed here are 32 T cell receptor beta chains from one sample, sequenced in a study. TCRdb itself ran the 5' RACE reads through MiXCR, one entry per CDR3 protein. The sample contains roughly 9,900 distinct CDR3 sequences, roughly a sixth of which appear only once. The sorted Tregs were CD4+CD25+CD127-/low cells. Sequenced material: Tregs sorted from a lymph node. These receptor sequences come from a female donor with breast cancer.

This clonotype was seen many times. The V gene is TRBV5-1, the J gene TRBJ2-7, with 7 bases matching TRBD1. The CDR3 has 14 amino acids. The germline V gene encodes CDR1 SGHRS and CDR2 YFSETQ. Germline trimming cut 7 bases from V and 2 bases from J; bases unmatched to any gene: 9. The CDR3 loop reads CASGRQGKPYEQYF. CDR3 nucleotide sequence: TGCGCCAGCGGGCGACAGGGTAAACCCTACGAGCAGTACTTC.

The table lists this clonotype with many counts. This chain links TRBV30 with TRBJ1-1, with D hard to call. The CDR3 has 11 amino acids. Trimming shortened V by 0 bases and J by 9 bases, and 8 bases separated the two germline ends. Germline lookup yields CDR1 GTSNPN and CDR2 SVGIG (reference sequence). In nucleotides, the CDR3 is TGTGCCTGGAGTGTGAGAGTTCAAGCTTTCTTT. Its protein is CAWSVRVQAFF.

This clonotype was seen ten or more times. This chain joins TRBV5-5 and TRBJ2-3; D is unresolved. V shed 2 bases and J shed 6 bases, with 10 bases lying between them. Germline CDR1 reads SGHKS; CDR2 reads YYEKEE (reference sequence). This CDR3 is built from 13 residues. In DNA, the CDR3 is TGTGCCAGCAGCTTCGGTAGGGCTGATACGCAGTATTTT. Its translation: CASSFGRADTQYF.

Ten or more counts support this clonotype. The chain has TRBV7-8 and TRBJ1-1; D is unresolved. The V gene's germline CDR1 is SGHVS and CDR2 FQNEAQ. The CDR3 covers 13 residues. Trimming removed 1 base at V and 4 bases at J, with 7 bases between. The CDR3 nucleotides read TGTGCCAGCAGCTTAGATCCAGTCACTGAAGCTTTCTTT. It encodes CASSLDPVTEAFF. Full variable domain (remainder filled in from reference TRBV7-8 and TRBJ1-1): GAGVSQSPRYKVAKRGQDVALRCDPISGHVSLFWYQQALGQGPEFLTYFQNEAQLDKSGLPSDRFFAERPEGSVSTLKIQRTQQEDSAVYLCASSLDPVTEAFFGQGTRLTVV.

The V and J genes are TRBV2 and TRBJ2-5; D is unresolved. CDR3 length: 14 amino acids. The V gene's germline CDR1 is SNHLY and CDR2 FYNNEI. Trimming pared 4 bases from V and 2 bases from J, leaving 11 bases between. The CDR3 sequence is CASSGGGRQETQYF. The CDR3 coding sequence is TGTGCCAGCAGTGGGGGTGGAAGGCAAGAGACCCAGTACTTC. The full variable domain, rest sourced from reference TRBV2 and TRBJ2-5, is EPEVTQTPSHQVTQMGQEVILRCVPISNHLYFYWYRQILGQKVEFLVSFYNNEISEKSEIFDDQFSVERPDGSNFTLKIRSTKLEDSAMYFCASSGGGRQETQYFGPGTRLLVL.

This clonotype was observed a handful of times. This may be a read error, as it is one base from a much larger clone. The CDR3: CASSLGPEGEKRFF. The CDR3 DNA sequence: TGCGCCAGCAGCTTGGGGCCCGAGGGGGAAAAACGGTTTTTT. V gene TRBV5-1 combines with J gene TRBJ1-4, with D possibly matching TRBD1 (6 bases). Germline lookup yields CDR1 SGHRS and CDR2 YFSETQ. The CDR3 is made up of 14 amino acids.

By share of the sample, this clonotype is medium-sized. This chain's CDR3 is CSVEELPGQVPSGYTF. In DNA form, the CDR3 reads TGCAGCGTTGAAGAACTACCGGGACAGGTCCCCTCCGGCTACACCTTC. The chain carries TRBV29-1 and TRBJ1-2; 8 bases are a match to TRBD1. Germline CDR1 SQVTM, CDR2 ANQGSEA. CDR3 length: 16 amino acids. Unmatched junction bases numbered 14, after V lost 0 bases and J lost 8 bases.

This chain's CDR3 is CASSSKGQGGFGYTF. CDR3 bases: TGTGCCAGCAGTTCAAAGGGTCAGGGCGGGTTTGGCTACACCTTC. The rearrangement links TRBV12-3 or TRBV12-4 to TRBJ1-2, with D tentatively TRBD1 (5 bases). V was clipped by 4 bases and J by 7 bases, with 19 bases between them. The CDR3 is made up of 15 amino acids.

This clonotype was counted at least ten times. J is TRBJ2-7 and V is TRBV24-1; D remains ambiguous. The CDR3 has 17 residues. Trimming shortened V by 6 bases and J by 7 bases, and 27 bases separated the two germline ends. Germline V CDR1 and CDR2: KGHDR, SFDVKD. The CDR3 DNA sequence: TGTGCCACCAGTCTGATTTATAAGGATAGCCCTTTTTGTGAGCAGTACTTC. Translated: CATSLIYKDSPFCEQYF.

Notes on this clonotype: One end of the junction does not line up with germline, which may come from a read error. The V call is TRBV6-2 or TRBV6-3, the J call TRBJ1-1, with D unclear. CDR3 length: 14 amino acids. CDR1 MNHEY and CDR2 SVGEGT come from the germline V gene. The CDR3 DNA reads as TGTGCCAGCAGTTACCCGGAGGCTCCGACTGTAGCTTTCTTT. As protein: CASSYPEAPTVAFF.

Many counts were recorded for this clonotype. The J gene is TRBJ2-7, the V gene TRBV20-1, with TRBD2 matching over 7 bases. Losses at the gene ends were 3 bases for V and 9 bases for J; bases not matched to a gene: 11. The CDR3 extends over 13 amino acids. CDR1 is DFQATT, CDR2 SNEGSKA, per germline (reference sequence). The CDR3 region is CSARRLRPGGQYF. The CDR3 coding sequence is TGCAGTGCTAGGCGCTTGAGACCGGGGGGGCAGTACTTC.

This clonotype is labeled medium-sized. The DNA for the CDR3 is TGTGCCAGCAGCTTAGCGCTCTGGGGGTCCTCCTATAATTCACCCCTCCACTTT. Translation: CASSLALWGSSYNSPLHF. The V and J genes are TRBV7-2 and TRBJ1-6, with D tentatively TRBD1 (5 bases). V was trimmed by 0 bases and J by 0 bases, leaving 12 bases between them. The germline CDR1 and CDR2 sequences are SGHTA and FQGNSA. The CDR3 is 18 residues long.

This clonotype qualifies as medium-sized (0.01 to 0.1%). The chain couples TRBV20-1 to TRBJ1-2; 7 nucleotides line up with TRBD1. CDR1 and CDR2 from the germline V gene are DFQATT and SNEGSKA (reference sequence). The CDR3 sequence is 13 residues long. V was clipped by 6 bases and J by 4 bases; unmatched bases: 8. CDR3 in DNA: TGCAGTGCACGCGACAGGGAGGGCTATGGCTACACCTTC. It encodes CSARDREGYGYTF.

At least ten counts were recorded for this clonotype. This sequence joins TRBV5-1 and TRBJ2-7, with 9 bases that match TRBD2. This CDR3 spans 15 amino acids. With 4 bases clipped from V and 7 bases from J, the junction kept 12 bases outside the gene matches. The germline V gene encodes CDR1 SGHRS and CDR2 YFSETQ. CDR3 nucleotides: TGCGCCAGCAGCCAAACATTAGCGGGGGAGTCGGAGCAGTACTTC. This gives the protein CASSQTLAGESEQYF.

This clonotype is judged medium-sized. This chain uses TRBV7-9 with TRBJ1-5, with 8 bases aligning to TRBD1. The CDR3 is 15 amino acids. The V and J ends lost 5 bases and 5 bases, in that order; junction bases with no gene match: 8. Germline V gene lookup returns CDR1 SEHNR and CDR2 FQNEAQ (reference sequence). CDR3 sequence: CASSKTGAVHQPQHF. CDR3 coding DNA: TGTGCCAGCAGCAAGACAGGGGCAGTCCATCAGCCCCAGCATTTT.

This clonotype came up a few times. A much larger clone is a single base away; this may be a read error. The chain uses TRBV5-1 and TRBJ2-7, with 8 bases identical to TRBD1. Unmatched junction bases numbered 15, after V lost 4 bases and J lost 9 bases. Germline CDR1 is SGHRS and CDR2 is YFSETQ. This CDR3 contains 15 residues. The CDR3 DNA is TGCGCCAGCAGCCCAACCGGACAGGGTGCCCACGGGCAGTACTTC. It is translated as CASSPTGQGAHGQYF.

This clonotype was detected many times. The genes are TRBV5-6 and TRBJ2-7; no firm D call. The germline gives CDR1 SGHDT, CDR2 YYEEEE. The CDR3 consists of 12 residues. Trimming took 2 bases from V and 3 from J, leaving 6 bases between them. CDR3 in DNA: TGTGCCAGCAGCTTTGGAGACTACGAGCAGTACTTC. This encodes CASSFGDYEQYF.

Only a few counts were recorded for this clonotype. The rearrangement links TRBV4-1 to TRBJ2-3; D might be TRBD2 (5 bases). The CDR3 runs to 16 residues. Germline V gives CDR1 MGHRA, CDR2 YSYEKL. Trimming pared 1 base from V and 8 bases from J, leaving 19 bases between. CDR3 in amino acids: CASSQVGGRVRGTQYF. The DNA of the CDR3 is TGCGCCAGCAGCCAAGTCGGAGGCCGGGTGCGAGGTACGCAGTATTTT.

Points on this clonotype: This may arise from a read error, as a much more abundant clone is one base away. The chain couples TRBV3-1 to TRBJ2-1; the match to TRBD2 covers 10 bases. V trimming: 4 bases; J trimming: 7 bases; junction bases outside the gene matches: 10. The CDR3 spans 16 residues. The V gene's germline CDR1 is LGHDT and CDR2 YNNKEL (reference sequence). The CDR3 bases are TGTGCCAGCAGCCCCCTCCCGGGACTAGCGCCAAATGAGCAGTTCTTC. Residues: CASSPLPGLAPNEQFF.

This clonotype was detected ten times or more. The chain carries TRBV13 and TRBJ2-2; D might be TRBD2 (5 bases). Per germline, CDR1 PRHDT and CDR2 FYEKMQ (reference sequence). With 5 bases removed from V and 4 bases from J, the gap between germline ends came to 17 bases. CDR3 size: 16 residues. CDR3 residues: CASSPVGARATGELFF. In DNA form, the CDR3 reads TGTGCCAGCAGCCCCGTGGGAGCCCGAGCCACCGGGGAGCTGTTTTTT.

At least ten counts were recorded for this clonotype. V gene TRBV6-5 combines with J gene TRBJ1-1; D may be TRBD1 (5 bases). Deletions cut 4 bases from V and 8 bases from J, with 14 bases between. In germline, CDR1 is MNHEY, CDR2 SVGAGI. This CDR3 contains 13 residues. CDR3 DNA: TGTGCCAGCAGTTGGGGGGTCGGGAGGGAAGCTTTCTTT. This gives the protein CASSWGVGREAFF.

This clonotype was observed a handful of times. The chain couples TRBV19 to TRBJ2-2, with D perhaps TRBD1 (5 bases). From germline, CDR1 is LNHDA and CDR2 SQIVND (reference sequence). The length of the CDR3 is 17 residues. The V and J ends lost 3 bases and 5 bases respectively, with 19 bases between them. The CDR3: CASSILSGRALTGELFF. As DNA, the CDR3 is TGTGCCAGTAGTATTCTATCTGGCAGGGCACTAACCGGGGAGCTGTTTTTT.

This clonotype was observed at least ten times. This sequence joins TRBV2 and TRBJ1-5, with no clear D. Per germline, CDR1 SNHLY and CDR2 FYNNEI. Deletions cut 8 bases from V and 5 bases from J, with 16 bases between. The CDR3 has 14 amino acids. The CDR3 DNA is TGTGCCAGCCGGGATGTAGGGCCGTATCAGCCCCAGCATTTT. Its translation is CASRDVGPYQPQHF.

With respect to this clonotype: This may be a read error, as it is one base from a much larger clone. V gene TRBV27 combines with J gene TRBJ2-5; the D gene could be TRBD1 or TRBD2 (6 bases each). CDR1 and CDR2 from the germline V gene are MNHEY and SMNVEV (reference sequence). V was trimmed by 5 bases and J by 4 bases, leaving 14 bases between them. This CDR3 region has 14 residues. CDR3 nucleotides: TGTGCCAGCAGTGTAAAAGGGGGAGGAGAGACCCAGTACTTC. It specifies CASSVKGGGETQYF.

This clonotype was observed a single time. V is TRBV5-1 and J is TRBJ2-3, with TRBD1 matching 10 bases. The germline gives CDR1 SGHRS, CDR2 YFSETQ. J gave up 1 base and V 4 bases, and 3 bases lay outside the gene matches. The CDR3 length is 15 residues. The CDR3 sequence is CASSTGTGGTDTQYF. The CDR3 DNA reads as TGCGCCAGCAGCACCGGGACAGGGGGCACAGATACGCAGTATTTT.

This clonotype has a count of ten or more. The V call is TRBV7-9, the J call TRBJ2-1, with 12 nucleotides matching TRBD1. The V segment lost 4 bases and the J segment 9 bases; nucleotides outside the gene matches: 7. The CDR3 consists of 15 residues. Germline CDR1 is SEHNR and CDR2 is FQNEAQ (reference sequence). For the CDR3, the DNA is TGTGCCAGCAGCTCCTGGGGGACAGGGGGCTTTGAGCAGTTCTTC. The encoded protein is CASSSWGTGGFEQFF.

This clonotype came up a few times. The V and J genes are TRBV12-3 or TRBV12-4 and TRBJ2-3, with 10 bases matching TRBD1. J gave up 5 bases and V 4 bases, and 3 bases lay outside the gene matches. The CDR3 covers 14 residues. The CDR3 DNA reads as TGTGCCAGCAGTTACCGGGACAGGGGAGATACGCAGTATTTT. Amino acids: CASSYRDRGDTQYF.

This clonotype was seen many times. The chain employs TRBV2 and TRBJ1-2, with TRBD1 matching 7 bases. CDR3 length equals 15 residues. Germline assignment: CDR1 SNHLY and CDR2 FYNNEI. With V trimmed by 3 bases and J by 2 bases, 6 bases remained unmatched. The CDR3 region has the DNA TGTGCCAGCAGTGAGGTGGCAGGGGGAAACTATGGCTACACCTTC. The encoded protein is CASSEVAGGNYGYTF. The variable domain in full, completed from reference TRBV2 and TRBJ1-2, reads EPEVTQTPSHQVTQMGQEVILRCVPISNHLYFYWYRQILGQKVEFLVSFYNNEISEKSEIFDDQFSVERPDGSNFTLKIRSTKLEDSAMYFCASSEVAGGNYGYTFGSGTRLTVV.

This clonotype is classed as medium-sized (0.01 to 0.1%). The J gene is TRBJ2-1, the V gene TRBV12-3 or TRBV12-4; 11 nucleotides match TRBD2. The CDR3 length is 16 residues. Germline trimming cut 5 bases from V and 4 bases from J; bases unmatched to any gene: 7. The CDR3 sequence is CASSNTGTSGYNEQFF. CDR3 sequence (DNA): TGTGCCAGCAGTAATACCGGGACTAGCGGTTACAATGAGCAGTTCTTC.

V usage is TRBV5-1 and J usage is TRBJ2-1, with 7 bases fitting TRBD2. V lost 1 base to trimming and J lost 1 base; unmatched junction nucleotides: 2. The CDR3 contains 15 residues. Looked up from germline, CDR1 is SGHRS and CDR2 is YFSETQ. The CDR3 DNA reads as TGCGCCAGCAGCTTGAAGGGACTATCCTACAATGAGCAGTTCTTC. This encodes CASSLKGLSYNEQFF.

The chain is built from TRBV29-1 and TRBJ1-4; D might be TRBD1 (5 bases). Germline CDR1 SQVTM, CDR2 ANQGSEA. Trimming shortened V by 7 bases and J by 6 bases, and 15 bases separated the two germline ends. The CDR3 contains 13 residues. For the CDR3, the DNA is TGCAGCGCCCGTGGGGGTAGCGATGAAAAACTGTTTTTT. Its protein is CSARGGSDEKLFF.

In this sample, this clonotype turned up many times. CDR3 sequence: CAWSDPQGYGYTF. In DNA form, the CDR3 reads TGTGCCTGGAGTGACCCCCAGGGCTATGGCTACACCTTC. This sequence joins TRBV30 and TRBJ1-2, with D perhaps TRBD1 (5 bases). Trimming removed 1 base at V and 4 bases at J, with 10 bases between. This CDR3 has 13 amino acids. Germline CDR1 reads GTSNPN; CDR2 reads SVGIG (reference sequence).